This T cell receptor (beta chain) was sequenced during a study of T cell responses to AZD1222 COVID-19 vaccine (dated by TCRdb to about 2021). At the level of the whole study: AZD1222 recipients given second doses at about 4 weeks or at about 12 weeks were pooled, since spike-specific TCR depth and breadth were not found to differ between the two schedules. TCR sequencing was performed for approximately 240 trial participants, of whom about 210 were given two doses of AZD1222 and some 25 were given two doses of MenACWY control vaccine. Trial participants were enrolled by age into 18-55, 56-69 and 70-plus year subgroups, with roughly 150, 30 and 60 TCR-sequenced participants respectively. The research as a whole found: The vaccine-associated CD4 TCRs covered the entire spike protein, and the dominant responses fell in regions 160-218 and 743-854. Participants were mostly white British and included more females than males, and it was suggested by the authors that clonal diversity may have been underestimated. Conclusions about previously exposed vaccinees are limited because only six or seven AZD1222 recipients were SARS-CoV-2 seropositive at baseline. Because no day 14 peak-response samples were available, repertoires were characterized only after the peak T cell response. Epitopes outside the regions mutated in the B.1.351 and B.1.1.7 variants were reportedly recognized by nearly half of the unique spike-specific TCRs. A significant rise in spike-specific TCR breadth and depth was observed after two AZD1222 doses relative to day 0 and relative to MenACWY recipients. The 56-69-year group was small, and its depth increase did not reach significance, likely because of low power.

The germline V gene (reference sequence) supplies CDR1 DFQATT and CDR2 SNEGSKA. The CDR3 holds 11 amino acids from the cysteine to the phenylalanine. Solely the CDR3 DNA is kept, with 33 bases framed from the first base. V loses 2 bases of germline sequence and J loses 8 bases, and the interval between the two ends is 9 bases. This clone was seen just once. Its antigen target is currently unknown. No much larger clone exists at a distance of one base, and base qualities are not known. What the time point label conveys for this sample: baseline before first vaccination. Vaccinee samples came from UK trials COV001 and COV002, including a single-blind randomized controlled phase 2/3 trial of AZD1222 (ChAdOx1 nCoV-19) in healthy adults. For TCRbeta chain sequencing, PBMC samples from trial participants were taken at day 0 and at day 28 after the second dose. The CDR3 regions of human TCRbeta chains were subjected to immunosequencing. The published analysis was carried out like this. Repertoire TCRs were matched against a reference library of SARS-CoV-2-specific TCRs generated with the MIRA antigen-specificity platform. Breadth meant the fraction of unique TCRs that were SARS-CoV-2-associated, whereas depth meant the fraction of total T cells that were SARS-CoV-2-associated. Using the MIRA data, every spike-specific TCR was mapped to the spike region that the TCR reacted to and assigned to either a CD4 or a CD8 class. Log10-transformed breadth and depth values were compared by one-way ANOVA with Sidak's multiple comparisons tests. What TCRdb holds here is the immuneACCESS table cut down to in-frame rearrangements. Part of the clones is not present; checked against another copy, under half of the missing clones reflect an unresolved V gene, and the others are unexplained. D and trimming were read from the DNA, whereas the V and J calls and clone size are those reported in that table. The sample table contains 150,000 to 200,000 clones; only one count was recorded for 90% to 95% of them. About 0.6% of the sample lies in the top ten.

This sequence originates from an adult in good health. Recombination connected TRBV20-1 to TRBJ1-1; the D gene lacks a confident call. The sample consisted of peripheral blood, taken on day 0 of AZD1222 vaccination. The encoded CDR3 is CSARLGREAFF. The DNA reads TGCAGTGCTAGACTCGGCAGGGAAGCTTTCTTT.